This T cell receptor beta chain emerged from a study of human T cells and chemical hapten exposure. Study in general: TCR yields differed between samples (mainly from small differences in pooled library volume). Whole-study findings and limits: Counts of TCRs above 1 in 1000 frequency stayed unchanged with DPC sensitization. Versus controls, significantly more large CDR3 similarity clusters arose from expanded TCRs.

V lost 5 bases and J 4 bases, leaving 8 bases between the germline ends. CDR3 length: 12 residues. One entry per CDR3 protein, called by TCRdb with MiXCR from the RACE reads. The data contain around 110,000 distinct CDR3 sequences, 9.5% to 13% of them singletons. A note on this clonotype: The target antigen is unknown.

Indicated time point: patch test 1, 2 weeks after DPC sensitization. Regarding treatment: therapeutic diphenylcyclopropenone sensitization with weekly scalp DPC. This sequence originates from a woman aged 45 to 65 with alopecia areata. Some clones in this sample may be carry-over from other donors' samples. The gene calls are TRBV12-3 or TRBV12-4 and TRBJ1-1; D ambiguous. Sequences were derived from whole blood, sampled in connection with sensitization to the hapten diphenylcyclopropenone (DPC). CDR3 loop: CASSRGPTEAFF. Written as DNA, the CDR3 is TGTGCCAGCAGTCGTGGTCCCACTGAAGCTTTCTTT.